These T cell receptor beta chains were read from a single sample in a study of persistence of HIV-infected CD4 T cells. Here immunoSEQ multiplex PCR was the method, and the copy in TCRdb shows in-frame clones only, minus some. The table has 35,000 to 55,000 clones, approximately 90% seen once. For these TCRs, the target antigens are not known. The sample consisted of CD4+ T cells sorted from PBMCs after 18-hour stimulation, taken from a patient who received antiretroviral therapy. Receptors were obtained from an adult man with HIV who was CMV-seropositive. The CDR3 runs from the conserved cysteine through the conserved F or W. A D gene is named only where the DNA matches it firmly. The size of a clone is reported for some rows only, either as once, few or many, or as a class for expanded clones.

length,V,D,size,J,CDR3,DNA
16,TRBV5-4,TRBD1,-,TRBJ1-2,CASSSQVPGGKGGYTF,TGTGCCAGCAGCTCCCAGGTACCAGGGGGAAAAGGGGGCTACACCTTC
12,TRBV12-3/TRBV12-4,-,-,TRBJ1-1,CASSLESAEAFF,TGTGCCAGCAGTTTAGAGTCAGCCGAAGCTTTCTTT
15,TRBV25-1,-,-,TRBJ1-2,CASSPRTGSFRGYTF,TGTGCCAGCAGTCCCCGGACCGGATCCTTCCGTGGCTACACCTTC
14,TRBV2,-,once,TRBJ2-2,CASIGQGFAGELFF,TGTGCCAGCATTGGGCAGGGGTTCGCCGGGGAGCTGTTTTTT
15,TRBV27,-,few,TRBJ1-1,CASSLTGSWSTEAFF,TGTGCCAGCAGTTTAACGGGCAGTTGGAGCACTGAAGCTTTCTTT
13,TRBV28,TRBD1,-,TRBJ1-1,CASSRQGKVAAFF,TGTGCCAGCAGCCGACAGGGGAAGGTGGCAGCTTTCTTT
15,TRBV5-1,TRBD2,-,TRBJ2-7,CASSSLGGGAYEQYF,TGCGCCAGCAGCTCATTGGGCGGGGGAGCCTACGAGCAGTACTTC
14,TRBV2,-,-,TRBJ1-5,CASKTGTKNQPQHF,TGTGCCAGTAAAACCGGGACCAAGAATCAGCCCCAGCATTTT
17,TRBV19,TRBD2,-,TRBJ2-1,CASSIDLGRVSDNEQFF,TGTGCCAGTAGTATAGATCTAGGGAGGGTGTCGGACAATGAGCAGTTCTTC
14,TRBV3-1/TRBV3-2,TRBD1,-,TRBJ1-2,CASSPRDRSYGYTF,TGTGCCAGCAGCCCCCGGGACAGAAGCTATGGCTACACCTTC
15,TRBV9,TRBD1,-,TRBJ2-1,CASSVRDRGSTEQFF,TGTGCCAGCAGCGTCAGGGACAGGGGGTCAACTGAGCAGTTCTTC
16,TRBV5-4,TRBD1,-,TRBJ2-2,CASSFRQGANTGELFF,TGTGCCAGCAGCTTTAGACAGGGGGCGAACACCGGGGAGCTGTTTTTT
18,TRBV18,-,-,TRBJ1-3,CASSPNRPGSTSGNTIYF,TGTGCCAGCTCACCAAATCGGCCGGGGTCCACCTCTGGAAACACCATATATTTT
15,TRBV5-1,-,-,TRBJ2-1,CASSRELDKDNEQFF,TGCGCCAGCAGCCGGGAACTAGACAAAGACAATGAGCAGTTCTTC
14,TRBV4-1,-,once,TRBJ1-6,CASSHDNRNSPLHF,TGCGCCAGCAGCCACGATAACAGGAATTCACCCCTCCACTTT
13,TRBV19,-,-,TRBJ1-1,CASSVSQATEAFF,TGTGCCAGTAGTGTTTCCCAGGCCACTGAAGCTTTCTTT
17,TRBV4-1,-,-,TRBJ1-1,CASSQGALSRENTEAFF,TGCGCCAGCAGCCAGGGTGCCCTGAGCCGAGAGAACACTGAAGCTTTCTTT
15,TRBV5-1,-,-,TRBJ1-3,CASSLEPGTGNTIYF,TGCGCCAGCAGCTTGGAACCGGGGACTGGAAACACCATATATTTT
13,TRBV29-1,-,-,TRBJ1-2,CSVANSANYGYTF,TGCAGCGTTGCGAACAGCGCGAACTATGGCTACACCTTC
14,TRBV28,-,-,TRBJ1-1,CASRSPPENTEAFF,TGTGCCAGCAGATCCCCTCCAGAGAACACTGAAGCTTTCTTT
15,TRBV19,TRBD1,-,TRBJ2-1,CASSTTGQGVGEQFF,TGTGCCAGTAGTACTACGGGACAGGGGGTCGGTGAGCAGTTCTTC
17,TRBV3-1/TRBV3-2,-,-,TRBJ1-1,CASSQAASRGMNTEAFF,TGTGCCAGCAGCCAAGCCGCCTCTCGAGGGATGAACACTGAAGCTTTCTTT
16,TRBV29-1,-,-,TRBJ2-7,CSVLSPVGTSVYEQYF,TGCAGCGTTCTATCCCCCGTGGGTACCAGTGTCTACGAGCAGTACTTC
14,TRBV10-3,-,once,TRBJ2-5,CAISEVLAQETQYF,TGTGCCATCAGTGAGGTGTTGGCTCAAGAGACCCAGTACTTC
12,TRBV4-2,-,-,TRBJ1-2,CASSQEGYGYTF,TGTGCCAGCAGCCAAGAGGGCTATGGCTACACCTTC
14,TRBV19,-,-,TRBJ2-7,CASSVAALTDEQYF,TGTGCCAGTAGTGTAGCAGCTCTTACGGACGAGCAGTACTTC
15,TRBV6-6,-,-,TRBJ2-7,CASSYWGPLDYEQYF,TGTGCCAGCAGTTACTGGGGCCCGCTTGATTACGAGCAGTACTTC
15,TRBV7-9,-,-,TRBJ1-5,CASAPGLTSNQPQHF,TGTGCCAGCGCCCCGGGACTCACTAGCAATCAGCCCCAGCATTTT
14,TRBV5-1,TRBD1,-,TRBJ1-4,CASSVGQGEEKLFF,TGCGCCAGCAGCGTGGGACAGGGGGAAGAAAAACTGTTTTTT
13,TRBV29-1,TRBD2,once,TRBJ2-7,CSVLRGGSYEQYF,TGCAGCGTTCTTCGGGGGGGCTCCTACGAGCAGTACTTC
13,TRBV9,-,-,TRBJ1-2,CASSEDYFYGYTF,TGTGCCAGCAGCGAGGACTATTTTTATGGCTACACCTTC
17,TRBV28,TRBD2,-,TRBJ2-1,CASSSLLGLAGEDEQFF,TGTGCCAGCAGTTCGCTCTTAGGACTAGCGGGGGAGGATGAGCAGTTCTTC
15,TRBV6-1,TRBD1,-,TRBJ1-4,CASSENRGGTEKLFF,TGTGCCAGCAGTGAAAACAGGGGTGGGACTGAAAAACTGTTTTTT
16,TRBV14,TRBD2,-,TRBJ2-2,CASSLRGGPYTGELFF,TGTGCCAGCAGCCTCCGGGGGGGCCCCTACACCGGGGAGCTGTTTTTT
14,TRBV6-5,-,few,TRBJ2-2,CASTPQGNTGELFF,TGTGCCAGCACTCCCCAAGGGAACACCGGGGAGCTGTTTTTT
16,TRBV28,TRBD1,-,TRBJ1-6,CASTQLPGTGNSPLHF,TGTGCCAGCACGCAACTCCCCGGGACAGGGAATTCACCCCTCCACTTT
13,TRBV7-2,-,-,TRBJ2-3,CASSLAMWDTQYF,TGTGCCAGCAGCTTAGCAATGTGGGATACGCAGTATTTT
13,TRBV11-2,-,-,TRBJ1-1,CASSLAENTEAFF,TGTGCCAGCAGCTTAGCTGAGAACACTGAAGCTTTCTTT
16,TRBV10-1,TRBD2,-,TRBJ2-2,CASSREGLANTGELFF,TGCGCCAGCAGCCGAGAGGGACTAGCGAACACCGGGGAGCTGTTTTTT
12,TRBV12-3/TRBV12-4,-,-,TRBJ1-2,CASSTELYGYTF,TGTGCCAGCAGTACAGAATTGTATGGCTACACCTTC
14,TRBV27,-,-,TRBJ1-1,CASSLSGLNTEAFF,TGTGCCAGCAGTTTATCAGGGCTAAACACTGAAGCTTTCTTT
14,TRBV15,-,-,TRBJ2-7,CATSNDAARDEQYF,TGTGCCACCAGCAACGACGCCGCGCGGGACGAGCAGTACTTC
14,TRBV7-9,-,-,TRBJ1-1,CASSLVGGETEAFF,TGTGCCAGCAGCTTAGTCGGGGGAGAAACTGAAGCTTTCTTT
15,TRBV5-1,-,-,TRBJ2-1,CASSLAGLRANEQFF,TGCGCCAGCAGCTTGGCTGGGTTACGGGCCAATGAGCAGTTCTTC
13,TRBV27,TRBD1,-,TRBJ2-7,CASRGQGLHEQYF,TGTGCCAGCAGAGGACAGGGGCTCCACGAGCAGTACTTC
17,TRBV5-1,TRBD2,-,TRBJ2-1,CASSLFNGGAAYNEQFF,TGCGCCAGCAGCTTGTTTAACGGGGGGGCGGCCTACAATGAGCAGTTCTTC
14,TRBV6-1,-,-,TRBJ1-5,CASSEQSSNQPQHF,TGTGCCAGCAGTGAACAGTCTAGCAATCAGCCCCAGCATTTT
16,TRBV27,TRBD1,few,TRBJ1-6,CASSAEPGQGNSPLHF,TGTGCCAGCAGTGCCGAGCCAGGACAGGGCAATTCACCCCTCCACTTT
15,TRBV6-5,TRBD1,-,TRBJ1-2,CASSNSGTGDDGYTF,TGTGCCAGCAGTAATTCTGGGACAGGGGATGATGGCTACACCTTC
19,TRBV11-2,TRBD2,once,TRBJ2-7,CASSLVATSGGSTRGEQYF,TGTGCCAGCAGCTTGGTGGCGACTAGCGGGGGGTCTACCCGGGGCGAGCAGTACTTC
16,TRBV6-4,TRBD2,-,TRBJ2-3,CASSDSGRGGTDTQYF,TGTGCCAGCAGTGACTCTGGGCGGGGGGGCACAGATACGCAGTATTTT
16,TRBV4-1,-,-,TRBJ1-2,CASSQGLARGLYGYTF,TGCGCCAGCAGCCAAGGGCTGGCGAGGGGCCTCTATGGCTACACCTTC
12,TRBV28,-,-,TRBJ1-1,CASSSLGQKAFF,TGTGCCAGCAGTTCCCTGGGTCAGAAAGCTTTCTTT
16,TRBV14,TRBD1,-,TRBJ2-1,CASSYGTGSTYNEQFF,TGTGCCAGCAGCTACGGGACAGGGTCGACCTACAATGAGCAGTTCTTC
13,TRBV6-5,-,-,TRBJ2-1,CARSSGPGDEQFF,TGTGCCAGATCTTCGGGGCCCGGAGATGAGCAGTTCTTC